The next 29 T cell receptor beta chains were all read from a single sample in a study of shared clonotypes between healthy human individuals. Generated by immunoSEQ multiplex PCR, the TCRdb table keeps only in-frame clones and is missing some. The sample records some 2 million clones, 90% to 95% being singletons. The sequenced sample was naive CD4+ T cells sorted from blood. Subset meaning: CD45RA+ positively selected. The receptors here all came from a man between 18 and 35 years old in good health.

The V gene is TRBV6-5, the J gene TRBJ2-1; 16 bases match TRBD2. Germline assignment: CDR1 MNHEY and CDR2 SVGAGI. This CDR3 has 15 residues. With 4 bases clipped from V and 9 bases from J, the junction kept 3 bases outside the gene matches. CDR3: CASSSGLAGGGEQFF. Written as DNA, the CDR3 is TGTGCCAGCAGTTCGGGACTAGCGGGAGGGGGTGAGCAGTTCTTC.

The CDR3 nucleotides read TGTGCCAGCAGCTTAGCGGGCAGGGATAAAGAGACCCAGTACTTC. It codes for CASSLAGRDKETQYF. This chain joins TRBV11-2 and TRBJ2-5; TRBD1 might be the D (5 bases). Germline-derived CDR1 and CDR2 are SGHAT and FQNNGV. There are 15 residues in the CDR3. Trimming removed 1 base from V and 3 bases from J, with 12 bases in between.

V is TRBV10-1 and J is TRBJ2-7; no firm D call. Trimming removed 3 bases from V and 1 base from J, with 10 bases in between. There are 14 residues in the CDR3. CDR1 and CDR2 (germline): WNHNN, SYGVQD (reference sequence). CDR3 nucleotide sequence: TGCGCCAGCAGTGAATATGGAACGTCCTACGAGCAGTACTTC. This codes for CASSEYGTSYEQYF.

The chain couples TRBV27 to TRBJ2-7; D is perhaps TRBD2 (7 bases). V was pared by 5 bases and J by 2 bases, with 19 bases between. This CDR3 has 16 residues. Germline V gives CDR1 MNHEY, CDR2 SMNVEV (reference sequence). The CDR3 nucleotides are TGTGCCAGCAGTCTTGGACTTGGGGGGGCCGCCTACGAGCAGTACTTC. It is translated as CASSLGLGGAAYEQYF.

The gene calls are TRBV28 and TRBJ2-1; 7 bases match TRBD2. Germline CDR1 reads MDHEN; CDR2 reads SYDVKM. J lost 3 bases, V lost 7 bases, and 9 bases had no gene match. The CDR3 contains 15 residues. CDR3 in amino acids: CASTNGGNGYNEQFF. DNA for the CDR3: TGTGCCAGCACCAACGGGGGGAACGGCTACAATGAGCAGTTCTTC.

The chain has TRBV2 and TRBJ1-4; 7 bases align to TRBD1. Trimming removed 3 bases from V and 4 bases from J; junction bases left unmatched: 5. Germline CDR1 is SNHLY and CDR2 is FYNNEI. The CDR3 consists of 15 residues. The CDR3: CASSDPRGGNEKLFF. CDR3 DNA: TGTGCCAGCAGTGACCCCAGGGGGGGTAATGAAAAACTGTTTTTT.

The J gene is TRBJ1-5, the V gene TRBV5-4; 9 bases line up with TRBD1. This CDR3 is built from 17 residues. With 4 bases clipped from V and 0 bases from J, the junction kept 8 bases outside the gene matches. Germline CDR1 SGHNT, CDR2 YYREEE (reference sequence). The CDR3 protein is CASSLTGGIDSNQPQHF. DNA of the CDR3: TGTGCCAGCAGCCTGACAGGGGGTATCGATAGCAATCAGCCCCAGCATTTT.

The V gene is TRBV5-4, the J gene TRBJ1-5; D may be TRBD1 (5 bases). The length of the CDR3 is 13 residues. V was trimmed by 2 bases and J by 7 bases, leaving 10 bases between them. Germline assignment: CDR1 SGHNT and CDR2 YYREEE (reference sequence). CDR3 DNA: TGTGCCAGCAGCTTTAAAGGGGACCAGCCCCAGCATTTT. Its translation: CASSFKGDQPQHF. Supplemented by reference TRBV5-4 and TRBJ1-5, the full variable domain reads ETGVTQSPTHLIKTRGQQVTLRCSSQSGHNTVSWYQQALGQGPQFIFQYYREEENGRGNFPPRFSGLQFPNYSSELNVNALELDDSALYLCASSFKGDQPQHFGDGTRLSIL.

The chain uses TRBV28 and TRBJ2-7; TRBD1 or TRBD2 may be the D gene (6 bases each). V was clipped by 5 bases and J by 1 base, with 18 bases between them. Germline V gene lookup returns CDR1 MDHEN and CDR2 SYDVKM. This CDR3 has 16 residues. The CDR3 sequence: CASSAASRGGSYEQYF. CDR3 bases: TGTGCCAGCAGTGCGGCCAGCAGGGGAGGATCCTACGAGCAGTACTTC.

The genes are TRBV12-5 and TRBJ2-5; D is unclear. This CDR3 spans 14 amino acids. Germline-derived CDR1 and CDR2 are LGHNT and FRNRAP. The V and J ends lost 0 bases and 5 bases respectively, with 10 bases between them. The CDR3 DNA reads as TGTGCTAGTGGTTTGGTAAACCCGCCGGAGACCCAGTACTTC. Its protein is CASGLVNPPETQYF.

Details on this clone: The sample holds other DNA sequences that translate to the same CDR3. The rearrangement uses TRBV7-2 and TRBJ2-5; TRBD1 matches at 8 bases. V lost 3 bases to trimming and J lost 2 bases; unmatched junction nucleotides: 2. The CDR3 runs to 14 residues. Looked up from germline, CDR1 is SGHTA and CDR2 is FQGNSA. The chain's CDR3 is CASSFDRGQETQYF. CDR3 in DNA: TGTGCCAGCAGCTTCGACAGGGGTCAAGAGACCCAGTACTTC. The variable domain in full, with the rest retrieved from reference TRBV7-2 and TRBJ2-5, is GAGVSQSPSNKVTEKGKDVELRCDPISGHTALYWYRQSLGQGLEFLIYFQGNSAPDKSGLPSDRFSAERTGGSVSTLTIQRTQQEDSAVYLCASSFDRGQETQYFGPGTRLLVL.

CDR3 DNA sequence: TGCGCCAGCAGCGGGGTCAACTATGGCTACACCTTC. Residues: CASSGVNYGYTF. The chain links TRBV5-1 to TRBJ1-2; D is unclear. The V gene's germline CDR1 is SGHRS and CDR2 YFSETQ. V lost 4 bases, J lost 2 bases, and 6 bases lay in between. There are 12 residues in the CDR3. The variable domain in full, completed from reference TRBV5-1 and TRBJ1-2, reads KAGVTQTPRYLIKTRGQQVTLSCSPISGHRSVSWYQQTPGQGLQFLFEYFSETQRNKGNFPGRFSGRQFSNSRSEMNVSTLELGDSALYLCASSGVNYGYTFGSGTRLTVV.

The CDR3 loop reads CASSLGQGSYEQFF. The CDR3 DNA reads as TGTGCCAGCAGCCTGGGACAGGGGAGCTATGAGCAGTTCTTC. The V gene is TRBV4-2, the J gene TRBJ2-1, with TRBD1 matching 10 bases. The CDR3 covers 14 residues. V was clipped by 4 bases and J by 8 bases; unmatched bases: 5. From germline, CDR1 is LGHNA and CDR2 YNFKEQ.

The chain is built from TRBV19 and TRBJ1-5; perhaps TRBD1 as D (5 bases). Germline values: CDR1 LNHDA, CDR2 SQIVND (reference sequence). The CDR3 extends over 16 amino acids. Trimming removed 3 bases from V and 9 bases from J, with 21 bases in between. In nucleotides, the CDR3 is TGTGCCAGTAGTATCCAGGGCGGCCAGAACCAGAGGCCCCAGCATTTT. Translation: CASSIQGGQNQRPQHF.

As regards this clone: Compared with germline, one end of the junction differs, possibly owing to a read error. This chain connects TRBV7-7 to TRBJ1-5; D not resolved. Germline CDR1 and CDR2: SSHAT and FNYEAQ (reference sequence). This CDR3 contains 16 residues. CDR3 sequence (DNA): TGTGCTAGCAGCTTGATAATGGACGTGGGCTATCAGCCCCAGCATTTT. Translation gives CASSLIMDVGYQPQHF.

The CDR3 region is CASSVGLDSYEQYF. In nucleotides, the CDR3 is TGTGCCAGCAGCGTGGGACTGGATTCCTACGAGCAGTACTTC. The chain uses TRBV9 and TRBJ2-7; maybe TRBD2 (6 bases). This CDR3 is built from 14 residues. Per germline, CDR1 SGDLS and CDR2 YYNGEE. The germline V and J ends were trimmed by 2 bases and 1 base, with 10 bases remaining between them.

This clone was seen more than once but under ten times. The chain uses TRBV18 and TRBJ2-5; D may be TRBD1 (5 bases). The J call may be mistaken, given a closer DNA end match to TRBJ2-7. The germline gives CDR1 KGHSH, CDR2 LQKENI. The CDR3 loop spans 13 amino acids. The CDR3 spells CASSSTVSYEQYF. CDR3 DNA: TGTGCCAGCTCATCGACAGTCTCCTACGAGCAGTACTTC.

The chain has TRBV10-2 and TRBJ1-5; the D is unclear. The germline V gene encodes CDR1 WSHSY and CDR2 SAAADI. The CDR3 length is 13 residues. The ends were cut back, 6 bases at V and 5 bases at J, with 11 bases in the middle. For the CDR3, the DNA is TGCGCCAGCAGGGAGGTCCCAGATCAGCCCCAGCATTTT. It is translated as CASREVPDQPQHF.

The gene calls are TRBV6-1 and TRBJ2-7; possible D gene TRBD2, 6 bases. Germline CDR1 is MNHNS and CDR2 is SASEGT. Trimming took 4 bases from V and 2 from J, leaving 12 bases between them. The CDR3 spans 14 residues. CDR3 in amino acids: CASSVGLFTYEQYF. CDR3 DNA: TGTGCCAGCAGTGTGGGACTTTTCACCTACGAGCAGTACTTC.

The chain combines TRBV5-4 with TRBJ2-2, with 14 bases fitting TRBD2. The CDR3 has 17 amino acids. Germline V CDR1 and CDR2: SGHNT, YYREEE (reference sequence). V dropped 4 bases and J dropped 2; count of bases not matched to a gene: 4. Here the CDR3 reads CASSGTSGGRNTGELFF. The CDR3 bases are TGTGCCAGCAGCGGGACTAGCGGGGGCCGAAACACCGGGGAGCTGTTTTTT.

Note on this clone: Other DNA sequences in this specimen translate into the identical CDR3. The chain joins TRBV28 to TRBJ1-2; D is ambiguous. Trimming took 4 bases from V and 6 from J, leaving 9 bases between them. CDR1 MDHEN and CDR2 SYDVKM come from the germline V gene. The CDR3 length is 12 residues. Here the CDR3 reads CASSSTTDGYTF. In DNA, the CDR3 is TGTGCCAGCAGTTCCACGACGGATGGCTACACCTTC.

Of note for this clone: This CDR3 is also generated by other DNA sequences in the sample. This chain joins TRBV20-1 and TRBJ2-7, with D perhaps TRBD1 or TRBD2 (5 bases each). Germline V gives CDR1 DFQATT, CDR2 SNEGSKA (reference sequence). The length of the CDR3 is 10 residues. Trimming cost V 1 base and J 7 bases, with 5 bases left between them. The CDR3: CSARGGEQYF. As DNA, the CDR3 is TGCAGTGCTAGAGGGGGGGAGCAGTACTTC.

The chain carries TRBV30 and TRBJ2-3; tentative D call: TRBD2 (6 bases). CDR1 and CDR2 (germline): GTSNPN, SVGIG (reference sequence). CDR3 length: 13 amino acids. This CDR3 is CGSSGSSTDTQYF. In DNA form, the CDR3 reads TGTGGCTCCAGCGGGTCTAGCACAGATACGCAGTATTTT.

A single count supports this clone. V usage is TRBV4-1 and J usage is TRBJ2-3, with D possibly TRBD2 on 5 matching bases. The CDR3 has 16 amino acids. Trimming took 1 base from V and 6 from J, leaving 17 bases between them. The germline CDR1 and CDR2 sequences are MGHRA and YSYEKL. CDR3 coding DNA: TGCGCCAGCAGCCAAGCTTCGGGAAGCCCCTCGGATACGCAGTATTTT. Translating it yields CASSQASGSPSDTQYF.

The chain carries TRBV10-3 and TRBJ2-2; D remains ambiguous. CDR1 ENHRY and CDR2 SYGVKD come from the germline V gene. This CDR3 has 13 residues. Trimming took off 6 bases at V and 4 bases at J, with 9 bases between the two ends. The CDR3 here is CAIREKGTGELFF. The CDR3 DNA reads TGTGCCATCAGGGAGAAGGGCACCGGGGAGCTGTTTTTT.

The chain employs TRBV19 and TRBJ1-4; perhaps TRBD1 as D (5 bases). The V gene lost 11 bases and the J gene lost 6 bases, with 16 bases spanning the gap. This CDR3 contains 13 residues. Germline assignment: CDR1 LNHDA and CDR2 SQIVND (reference sequence). CDR3 sequence reads: CACGANFYEKLFF. CDR3 DNA: TGTGCCTGTGGGGCGAACTTCTATGAAAAACTGTTTTTT.

This sequence joins TRBV18 and TRBJ1-2; D is perhaps TRBD1 (5 bases). CDR3 length equals 11 residues. Deletions cut 4 bases from V and 6 bases from J, with 6 bases between. Germline V gene data show CDR1 as KGHSH and CDR2 as LQKENI. The CDR3 nucleotides read TGTGCCAGCTCACGGGACGATGGCTACACCTTC. Protein product: CASSRDDGYTF. The variable domain in full, with the rest retrieved from reference TRBV18 and TRBJ1-2, is NAGVMQNPRHLVRRRGQEARLRCSPMKGHSHVYWYRQLPEEGLKFMVYLQKENIIDESGMPKERFSAEFPKEGPSILRIQQVVRGDSAAYFCASSRDDGYTFGSGTRLTVV.

This clone has a single count. J is TRBJ1-2 and V is TRBV19; D is ambiguous. V lost 4 bases, J lost 5 bases, and 14 bases lay in between. Per germline, CDR1 LNHDA and CDR2 SQIVND (reference sequence). The CDR3 extends over 14 amino acids. CDR3 loop: CASSTTGWLYGYTF. CDR3 coding DNA: TGTGCCAGTAGTACTACGGGCTGGCTTTATGGCTACACCTTC.

The chain combines TRBV9 with TRBJ1-2; no firm D call. The CDR3 extends over 13 amino acids. V dropped 0 bases and J dropped 5 bases, with 8 bases sitting between them. Germline CDR1 reads SGDLS; CDR2 reads YYNGEE. The CDR3 DNA sequence: TGTGCCAGCAGCGTAGACGGAGAGTATGGCTACACCTTC. Residues: CASSVDGEYGYTF.